This section outlines one T cell receptor (beta chain) sequence together with its context. Its antigen is unknown. The rectum was sampled with one to two pinch biopsies at colonoscopy. Here immunoSEQ multiplex PCR was the method, and the copy in TCRdb shows in-frame clones only, minus some. This table has about 40,000 clones, around 75% appearing once. The data belong to a study of pediatric ulcerative colitis. General study results and limits: All ulcerative colitis patients, but no controls, carried a couple of rectal clonotypes. Clonal expansions reduced rectal repertoire diversity in acute severe colitis. Blood-rectal clonal overlap within each person was significantly higher in ulcerative colitis patients than controls. Repertoires came from total lymphocyte DNA, not specific subsets.

The sequencing sample was made of gut tissue. The source of this sequence is a boy between 10 and 17 years old with severe ulcerative colitis.

The CDR3 sequence: CATGPRGWQETQYF. The DNA for the CDR3 is TGTGCCACCGGGCCTCGGGGCTGGCAAGAGACCCAGTACTTC. This sequence joins TRBV15 and TRBJ2-5; TRBD1 or TRBD2 may be the D gene (5 bases each). Germline CDR1 is LNHNV and CDR2 is YYDKDF (reference sequence). The CDR3 loop spans 14 amino acids. V dropped 8 bases and J dropped 2 bases, with 15 bases sitting between them.